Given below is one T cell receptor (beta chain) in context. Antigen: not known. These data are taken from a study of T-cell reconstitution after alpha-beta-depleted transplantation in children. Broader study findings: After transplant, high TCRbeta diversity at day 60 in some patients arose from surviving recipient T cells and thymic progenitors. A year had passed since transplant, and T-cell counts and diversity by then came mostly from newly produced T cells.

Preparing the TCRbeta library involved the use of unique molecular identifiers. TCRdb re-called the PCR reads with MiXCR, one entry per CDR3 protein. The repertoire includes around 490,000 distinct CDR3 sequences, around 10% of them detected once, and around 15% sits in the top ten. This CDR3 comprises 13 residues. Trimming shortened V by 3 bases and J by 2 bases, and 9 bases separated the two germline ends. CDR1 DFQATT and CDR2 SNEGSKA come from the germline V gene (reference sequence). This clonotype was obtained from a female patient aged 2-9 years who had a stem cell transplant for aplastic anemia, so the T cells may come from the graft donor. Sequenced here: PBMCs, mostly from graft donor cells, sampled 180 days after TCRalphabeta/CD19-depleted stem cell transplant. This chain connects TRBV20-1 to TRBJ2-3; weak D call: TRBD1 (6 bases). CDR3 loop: CSARGAATDTQYF. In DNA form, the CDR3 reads TGCAGTGCTAGGGGGGCCGCCACAGATACGCAGTATTTT.